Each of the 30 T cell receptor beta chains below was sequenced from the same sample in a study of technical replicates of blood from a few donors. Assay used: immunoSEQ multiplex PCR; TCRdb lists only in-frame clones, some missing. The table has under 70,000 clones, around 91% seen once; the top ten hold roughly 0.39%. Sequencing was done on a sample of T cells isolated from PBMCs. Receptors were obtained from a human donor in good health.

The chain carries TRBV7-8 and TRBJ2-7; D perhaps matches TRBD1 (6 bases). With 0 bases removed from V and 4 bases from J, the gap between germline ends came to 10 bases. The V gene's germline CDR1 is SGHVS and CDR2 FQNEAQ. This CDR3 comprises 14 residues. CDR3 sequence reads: CASSLARTDYEQYF. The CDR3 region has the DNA TGTGCCAGCAGCTTAGCGAGGACAGATTACGAGCAGTACTTC. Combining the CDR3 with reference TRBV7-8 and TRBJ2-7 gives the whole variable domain GAGVSQSPRYKVAKRGQDVALRCDPISGHVSLFWYQQALGQGPEFLTYFQNEAQLDKSGLPSDRFFAERPEGSVSTLKIQRTQQEDSAVYLCASSLARTDYEQYFGPGTRLTVT.

The CDR3 DNA is TGTGCCATCAGTGGATTACAATCTAGCGGGAGGGCCTCCGCCTCCTACGAGCAGTACTTC. Translating gives CAISGLQSSGRASASYEQYF. This sequence joins TRBV10-3 and TRBJ2-7; 12 positions match TRBD2. CDR3 size: 20 residues. Per germline, CDR1 ENHRY and CDR2 SYGVKD. Losses at the gene ends were 4 bases for V and 0 bases for J; bases not matched to a gene: 16.

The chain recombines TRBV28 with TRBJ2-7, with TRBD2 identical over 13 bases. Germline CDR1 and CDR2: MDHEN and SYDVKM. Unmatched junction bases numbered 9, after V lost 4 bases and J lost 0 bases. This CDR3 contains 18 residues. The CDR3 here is CASSWGLAGLLSSYEQYF. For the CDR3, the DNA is TGTGCCAGCAGTTGGGGACTAGCGGGACTGTTAAGCTCCTACGAGCAGTACTTC.

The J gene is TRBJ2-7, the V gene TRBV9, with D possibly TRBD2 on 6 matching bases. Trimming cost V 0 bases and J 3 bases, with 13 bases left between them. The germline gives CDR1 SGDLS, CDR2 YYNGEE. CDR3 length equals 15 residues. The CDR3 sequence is CASSVAGTGDYEQYF. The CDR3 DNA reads TGTGCCAGCAGCGTAGCTGGGACGGGAGACTACGAGCAGTACTTC.

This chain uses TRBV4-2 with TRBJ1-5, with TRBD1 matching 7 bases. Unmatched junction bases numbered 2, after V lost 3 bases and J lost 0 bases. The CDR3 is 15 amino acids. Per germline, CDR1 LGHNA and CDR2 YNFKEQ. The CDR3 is CASSQGTASNQPQHF. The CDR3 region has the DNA TGTGCCAGCAGCCAGGGGACAGCTAGCAATCAGCCCCAGCATTTT.

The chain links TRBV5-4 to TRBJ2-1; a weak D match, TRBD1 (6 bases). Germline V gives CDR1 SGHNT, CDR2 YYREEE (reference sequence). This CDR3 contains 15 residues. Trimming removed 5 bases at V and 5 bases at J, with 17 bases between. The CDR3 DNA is TGTGCCAGCAGTTGGGCAGGGGACCCCGACAATGAGCAGTTCTTC. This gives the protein CASSWAGDPDNEQFF.

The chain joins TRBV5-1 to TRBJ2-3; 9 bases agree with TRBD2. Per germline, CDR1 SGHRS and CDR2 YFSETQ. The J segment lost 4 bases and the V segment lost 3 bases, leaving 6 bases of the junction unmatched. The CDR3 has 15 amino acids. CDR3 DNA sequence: TGCGCCAGCAGCTCTAGCGGGGATCAAGCAGATACGCAGTATTTT. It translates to CASSSSGDQADTQYF.

CDR3 region: CASSQGAVSQPQHF. DNA of the CDR3: TGCGCCAGCAGCCAAGGGGCCGTAAGTCAGCCCCAGCATTTT. The chain is built from TRBV4-1 and TRBJ1-5; D is uncertain. The V gene lost 1 base and the J gene lost 6 bases, with 10 bases spanning the gap. This CDR3 contains 14 residues. Germline CDR1 is MGHRA and CDR2 is YSYEKL.

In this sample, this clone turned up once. This CDR3 is CATSRADRAGYTF. DNA for the CDR3: TGTGCCACCAGCAGAGCTGACAGGGCGGGCTACACCTTC. The chain employs TRBV15 and TRBJ1-2; TRBD1 matches 7 bases. The CDR3 is made up of 13 amino acids. With 1 base clipped from V and 8 bases from J, the junction kept 4 bases outside the gene matches. CDR1 and CDR2 from the germline V gene are LNHNV and YYDKDF (reference sequence).

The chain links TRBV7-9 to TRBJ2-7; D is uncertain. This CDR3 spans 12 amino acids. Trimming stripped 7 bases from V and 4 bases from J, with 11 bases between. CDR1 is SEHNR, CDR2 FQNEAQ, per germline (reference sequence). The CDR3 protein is CASTRNSYEQYF. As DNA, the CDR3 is TGTGCCAGCACCCGAAACTCATACGAGCAGTACTTC.

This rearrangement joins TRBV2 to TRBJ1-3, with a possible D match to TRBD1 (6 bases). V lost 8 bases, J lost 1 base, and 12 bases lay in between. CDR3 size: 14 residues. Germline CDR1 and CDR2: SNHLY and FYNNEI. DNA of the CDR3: TGTGCCAGCGGACAGCCCTTATCTGGAAACACCATATATTTT. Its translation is CASGQPLSGNTIYF.

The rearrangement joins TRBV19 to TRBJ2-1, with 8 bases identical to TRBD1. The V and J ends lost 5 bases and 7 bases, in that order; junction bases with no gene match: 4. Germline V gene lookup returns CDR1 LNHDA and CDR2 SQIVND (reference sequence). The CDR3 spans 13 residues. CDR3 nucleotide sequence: TGTGCCAGTAGTGCGTGGACAGGGAATGAGCAGTTCTTC. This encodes CASSAWTGNEQFF.

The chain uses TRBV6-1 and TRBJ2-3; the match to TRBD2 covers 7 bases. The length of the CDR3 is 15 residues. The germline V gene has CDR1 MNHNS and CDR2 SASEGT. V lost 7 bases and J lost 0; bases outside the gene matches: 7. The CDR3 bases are TGTGCCAGCACCTTACTAGCGCTGAGCACAGATACGCAGTATTTT. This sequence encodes CASTLLALSTDTQYF.

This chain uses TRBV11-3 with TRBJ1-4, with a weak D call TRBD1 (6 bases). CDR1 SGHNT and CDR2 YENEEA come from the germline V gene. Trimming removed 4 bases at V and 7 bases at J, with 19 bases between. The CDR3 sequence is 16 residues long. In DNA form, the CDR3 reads TGTGCCAGCAGCTCACCGTACCCGACAGGCCCTGAAAAACTGTTTTTT. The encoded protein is CASSSPYPTGPEKLFF.

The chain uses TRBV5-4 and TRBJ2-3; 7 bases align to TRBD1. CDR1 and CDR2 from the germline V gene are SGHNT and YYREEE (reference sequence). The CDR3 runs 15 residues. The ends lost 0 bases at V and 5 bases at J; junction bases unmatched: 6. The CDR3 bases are TGTGCCAGCAGCTTGGACGGGACAGACAAAGATACGCAGTATTTT. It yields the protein CASSLDGTDKDTQYF.

CDR3 sequence reads: CASSHPGSGEQFF. CDR3 sequence (DNA): TGCGCCAGCAGCCATCCCGGTTCTGGTGAGCAGTTCTTC. The chain carries TRBV4-1 and TRBJ2-1; D is ambiguous. The CDR3 length is 13 residues. Germline-derived CDR1 and CDR2 are MGHRA and YSYEKL. Trimming pared 3 bases from V and 9 bases from J, leaving 12 bases between.

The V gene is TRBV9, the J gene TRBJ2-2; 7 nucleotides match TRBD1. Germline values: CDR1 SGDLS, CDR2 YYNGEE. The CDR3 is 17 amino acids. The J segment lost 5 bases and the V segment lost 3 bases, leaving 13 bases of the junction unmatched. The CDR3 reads CASSAPPAGGWTGELFF. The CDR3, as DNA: TGTGCCAGCAGCGCACCCCCCGCAGGGGGATGGACCGGGGAGCTGTTTTTT.

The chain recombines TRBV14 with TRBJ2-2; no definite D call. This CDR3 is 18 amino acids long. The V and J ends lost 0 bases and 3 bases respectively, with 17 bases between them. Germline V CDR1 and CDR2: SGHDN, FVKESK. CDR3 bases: TGTGCCAGCAGCCAAGATTCCGCCACAGTATACTACACCGGGGAGCTGTTTTTT. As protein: CASSQDSATVYYTGELFF.

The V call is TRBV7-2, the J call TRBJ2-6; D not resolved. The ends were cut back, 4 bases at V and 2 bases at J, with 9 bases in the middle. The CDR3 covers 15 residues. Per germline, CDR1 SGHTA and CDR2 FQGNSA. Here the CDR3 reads CASSSSRAGANVLTF. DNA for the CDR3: TGTGCCAGCAGCTCCTCCCGGGCTGGGGCCAACGTCCTGACTTTC.

The CDR3 sequence: CACYCSGLAAMSSYEQYF. CDR3 sequence (DNA): TGTGCCTGTTATTGCTCGGGACTAGCGGCCATGAGCTCCTACGAGCAGTACTTC. The chain employs TRBV30 and TRBJ2-7, with 11 bases aligning to TRBD2. Germline V gene sequence: CDR1 GTSNPN, CDR2 SVGIG (reference sequence). With V trimmed by 6 bases and J by 0 bases, 16 bases remained unmatched. The CDR3 runs to 18 residues.

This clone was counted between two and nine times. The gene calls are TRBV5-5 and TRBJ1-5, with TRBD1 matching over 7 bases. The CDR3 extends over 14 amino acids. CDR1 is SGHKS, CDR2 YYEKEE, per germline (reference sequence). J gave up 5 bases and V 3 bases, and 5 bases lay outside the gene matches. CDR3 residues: CASSSGTDYQPQHF. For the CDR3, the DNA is TGTGCCAGCAGCTCCGGGACAGATTATCAGCCCCAGCATTTT.

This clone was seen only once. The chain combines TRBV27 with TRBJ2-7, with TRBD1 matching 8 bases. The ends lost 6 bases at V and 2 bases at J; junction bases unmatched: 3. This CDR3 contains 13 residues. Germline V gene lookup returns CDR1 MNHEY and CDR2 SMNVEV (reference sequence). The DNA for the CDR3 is TGTGCCAGCAGGAGGACAGGGCCCTACGAGCAGTACTTC. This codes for CASRRTGPYEQYF.

The CDR3 nucleotides are TGTGCCAGCAGCCGGGGAGGGGAGTACAATCAGCCCCAGCATTTT. It yields the protein CASSRGGEYNQPQHF. The chain couples TRBV7-2 to TRBJ1-5; possibly TRBD1 for D (5 bases). V dropped 5 bases and J dropped 3 bases, with 14 bases sitting between them. The germline V gene has CDR1 SGHTA and CDR2 FQGNSA. The CDR3 loop spans 15 amino acids.

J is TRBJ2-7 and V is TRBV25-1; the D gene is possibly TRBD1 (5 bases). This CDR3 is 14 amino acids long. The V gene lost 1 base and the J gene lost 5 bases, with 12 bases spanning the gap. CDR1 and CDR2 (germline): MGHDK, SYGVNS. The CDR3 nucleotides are TGTGCCAGCAGTGAATGGGGCAGGGCGGACGAGCAGTACTTC. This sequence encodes CASSEWGRADEQYF.

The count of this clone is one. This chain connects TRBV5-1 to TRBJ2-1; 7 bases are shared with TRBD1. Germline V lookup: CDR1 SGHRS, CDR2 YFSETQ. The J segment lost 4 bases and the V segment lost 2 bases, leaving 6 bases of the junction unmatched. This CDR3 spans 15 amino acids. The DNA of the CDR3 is TGCGCCAGCAGCTTTGGACAGGAATCTTACAATGAGCAGTTCTTC. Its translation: CASSFGQESYNEQFF. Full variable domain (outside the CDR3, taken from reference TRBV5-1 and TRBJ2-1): KAGVTQTPRYLIKTRGQQVTLSCSPISGHRSVSWYQQTPGQGLQFLFEYFSETQRNKGNFPGRFSGRQFSNSRSEMNVSTLELGDSALYLCASSFGQESYNEQFFGPGTRLTVL.

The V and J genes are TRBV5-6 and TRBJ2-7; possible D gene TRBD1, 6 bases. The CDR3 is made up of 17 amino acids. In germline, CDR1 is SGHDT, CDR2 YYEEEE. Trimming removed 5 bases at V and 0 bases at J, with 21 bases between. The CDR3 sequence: CASRSEAGTLHSYEQYF. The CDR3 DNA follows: TGTGCCAGCAGGTCGGAAGCCGGGACACTCCACTCCTACGAGCAGTACTTC.

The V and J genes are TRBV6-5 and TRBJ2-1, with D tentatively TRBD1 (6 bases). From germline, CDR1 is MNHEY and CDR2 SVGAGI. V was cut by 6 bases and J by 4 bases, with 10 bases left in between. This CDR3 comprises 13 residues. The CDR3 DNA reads TGTGCCAGCAGCAGGGGACCGTACAATGAGCAGTTCTTC. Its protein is CASSRGPYNEQFF.

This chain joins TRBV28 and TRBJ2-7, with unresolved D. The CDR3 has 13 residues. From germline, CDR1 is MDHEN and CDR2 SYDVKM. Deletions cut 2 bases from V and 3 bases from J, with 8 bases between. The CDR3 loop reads CASSLTYHYEQYF. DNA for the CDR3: TGTGCCAGCAGTTTAACATACCACTACGAGCAGTACTTC.

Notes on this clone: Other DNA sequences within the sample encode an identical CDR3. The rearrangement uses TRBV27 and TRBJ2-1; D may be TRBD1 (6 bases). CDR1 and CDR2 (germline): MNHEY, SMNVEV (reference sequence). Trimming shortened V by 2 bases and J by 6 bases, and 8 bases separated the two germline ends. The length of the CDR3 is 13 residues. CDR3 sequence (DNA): TGTGCCAGCAGTTTAGGCAGGGGCAATGAGCAGTTCTTC. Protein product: CASSLGRGNEQFF.

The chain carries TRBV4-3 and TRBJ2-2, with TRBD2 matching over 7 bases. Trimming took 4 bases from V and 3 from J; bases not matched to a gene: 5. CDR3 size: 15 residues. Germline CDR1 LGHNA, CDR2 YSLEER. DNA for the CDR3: TGCGCCAGCAGCCTGCAGCGGGAAGACACCGGGGAGCTGTTTTTT. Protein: CASSLQREDTGELFF.